This T cell receptor beta chain is from a study of blood T cell repertoires in COVID-19. Germline CDR1 is GTSNPN and CDR2 is SVGIG (reference sequence). V lost 2 bases and J lost 0, with 7 bases in between. This CDR3 is built from 14 residues. Assay used: immunoSEQ multiplex PCR; TCRdb lists only in-frame clones, some missing. In the table there are 90,000 to 130,000 clones, 86% of which are singletons. The sequence was collected from a man aged 35 to 55 with acute or convalescent COVID-19. The sample consisted of peripheral blood. The V gene is TRBV30, the J gene TRBJ1-4; D is unclear. The CDR3 protein is CAWSRSATNEKLFF. DNA of the CDR3: TGTGCCTGGAGTAGATCGGCAACTAATGAAAAACTGTTTTTT. Complete variable domain (other parts from reference TRBV30 and TRBJ1-4): SQTIHQWPATLVQPVGSPLSLECTVEGTSNPNLYWYRQAAGRGLQLLFYSVGIGQISSEVPQNLSASRPQDRQFILSSKKLLLSDSGFYLCAWSRSATNEKLFFGSGTQLSVL.